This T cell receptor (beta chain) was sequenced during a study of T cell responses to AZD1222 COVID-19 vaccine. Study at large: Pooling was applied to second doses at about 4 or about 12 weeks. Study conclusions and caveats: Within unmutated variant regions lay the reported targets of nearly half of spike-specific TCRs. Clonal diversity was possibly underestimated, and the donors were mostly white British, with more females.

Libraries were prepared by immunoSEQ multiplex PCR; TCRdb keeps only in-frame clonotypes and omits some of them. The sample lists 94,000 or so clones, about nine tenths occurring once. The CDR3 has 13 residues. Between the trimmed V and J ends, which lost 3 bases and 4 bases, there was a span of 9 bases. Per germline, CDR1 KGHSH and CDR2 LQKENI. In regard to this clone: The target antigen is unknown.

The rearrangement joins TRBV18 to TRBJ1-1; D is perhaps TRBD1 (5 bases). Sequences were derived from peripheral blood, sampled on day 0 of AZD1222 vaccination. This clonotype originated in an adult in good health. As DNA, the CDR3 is TGTGCCAGCTCACCCGCGGGGGGCACTGAAGCTTTCTTT. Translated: CASSPAGGTEAFF.